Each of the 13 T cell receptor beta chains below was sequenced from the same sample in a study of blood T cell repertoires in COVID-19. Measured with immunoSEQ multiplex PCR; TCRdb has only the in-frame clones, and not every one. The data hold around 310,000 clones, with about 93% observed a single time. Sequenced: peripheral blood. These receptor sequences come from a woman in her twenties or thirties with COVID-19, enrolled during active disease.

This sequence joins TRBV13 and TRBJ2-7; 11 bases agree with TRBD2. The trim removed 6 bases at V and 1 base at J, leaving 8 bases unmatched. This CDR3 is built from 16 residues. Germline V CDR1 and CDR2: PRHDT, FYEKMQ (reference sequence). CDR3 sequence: CASRTYSGRGSYEQYF. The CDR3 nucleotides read TGTGCCAGCAGAACATATAGCGGGAGGGGATCCTACGAGCAGTACTTC.

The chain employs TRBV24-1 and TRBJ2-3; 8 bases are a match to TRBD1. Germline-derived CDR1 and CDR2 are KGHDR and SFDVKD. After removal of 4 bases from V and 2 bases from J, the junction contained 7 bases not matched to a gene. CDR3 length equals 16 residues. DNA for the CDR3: TGTGCCACCAGTGACCCTACAGGGGGTAACACAGATACGCAGTATTTT. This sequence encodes CATSDPTGGNTDTQYF.

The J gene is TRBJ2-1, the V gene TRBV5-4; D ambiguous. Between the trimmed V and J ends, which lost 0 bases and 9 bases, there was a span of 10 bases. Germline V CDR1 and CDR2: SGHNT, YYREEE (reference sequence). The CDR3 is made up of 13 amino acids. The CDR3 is CASSLVGLGEQFF. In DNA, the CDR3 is TGTGCCAGCAGCTTGGTGGGCCTGGGTGAGCAGTTCTTC.

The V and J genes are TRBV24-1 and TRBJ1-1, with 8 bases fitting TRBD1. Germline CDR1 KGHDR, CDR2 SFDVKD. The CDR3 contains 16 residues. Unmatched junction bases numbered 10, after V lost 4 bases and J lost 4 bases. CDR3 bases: TGTGCCACCAGTGACCCTTATCAGGACAGGGCCACTGAAGCTTTCTTT. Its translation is CATSDPYQDRATEAFF.

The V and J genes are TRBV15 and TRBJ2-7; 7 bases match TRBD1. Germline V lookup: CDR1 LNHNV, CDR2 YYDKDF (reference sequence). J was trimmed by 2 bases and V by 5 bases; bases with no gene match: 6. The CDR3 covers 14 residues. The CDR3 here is CATSVFQGAYEQYF. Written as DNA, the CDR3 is TGTGCCACCAGCGTGTTCCAGGGGGCCTACGAGCAGTACTTC. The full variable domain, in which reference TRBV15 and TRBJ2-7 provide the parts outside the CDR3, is DAMVIQNPRYQVTQFGKPVTLSCSQTLNHNVMYWYQQKSSQAPKLLFHYYDKDFNNEADTPDNFQSRRPNTSFCFLDIRSPGLGDTAMYLCATSVFQGAYEQYFGPGTRLTVT.

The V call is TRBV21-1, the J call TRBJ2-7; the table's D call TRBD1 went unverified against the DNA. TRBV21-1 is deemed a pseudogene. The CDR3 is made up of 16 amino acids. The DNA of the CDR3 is TGTGCCAGCAGCAGAAGACAGGGTTCCCTCTCCTACGAGCAGTACTTC. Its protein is CASSRRQGSLSYEQYF.

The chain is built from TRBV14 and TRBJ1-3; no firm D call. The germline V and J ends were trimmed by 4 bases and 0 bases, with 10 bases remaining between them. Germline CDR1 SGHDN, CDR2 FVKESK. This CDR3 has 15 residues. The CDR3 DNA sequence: TGTGCCAGCAGCCGCCAATCCGGCTCTGGAAACACCATATATTTT. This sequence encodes CASSRQSGSGNTIYF.

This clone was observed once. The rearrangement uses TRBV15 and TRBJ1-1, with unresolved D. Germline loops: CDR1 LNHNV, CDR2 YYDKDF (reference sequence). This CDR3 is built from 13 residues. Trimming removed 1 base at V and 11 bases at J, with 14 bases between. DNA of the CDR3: TGTGCCACCAGCAGAGTGGTAAAGAGAGAGGCTTTCTTT. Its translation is CATSRVVKREAFF.

The CDR3 DNA reads as TGTGCCAGCAGGTCACTAGAGACCCAGTACTTC. Protein sequence: CASRSLETQYF. This chain links TRBV12-3 or TRBV12-4 with TRBJ2-5; D remains ambiguous. CDR3 length: 11 amino acids. V was shortened by 6 bases and J by 4 bases, with 6 bases between the two germline ends.

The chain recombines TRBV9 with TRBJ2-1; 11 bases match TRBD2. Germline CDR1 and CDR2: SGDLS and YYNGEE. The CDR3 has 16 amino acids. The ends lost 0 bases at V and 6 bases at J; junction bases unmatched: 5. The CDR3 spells CASSVGAGLAANEQFF. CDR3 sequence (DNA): TGTGCCAGCAGCGTAGGGGCGGGACTAGCGGCCAATGAGCAGTTCTTC.

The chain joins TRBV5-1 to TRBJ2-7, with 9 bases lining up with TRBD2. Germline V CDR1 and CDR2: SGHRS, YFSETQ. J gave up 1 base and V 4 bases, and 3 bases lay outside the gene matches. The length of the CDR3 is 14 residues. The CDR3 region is CASSGAGGSYEQYF. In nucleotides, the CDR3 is TGCGCCAGCAGCGGGGCGGGAGGGTCCTACGAGCAGTACTTC.

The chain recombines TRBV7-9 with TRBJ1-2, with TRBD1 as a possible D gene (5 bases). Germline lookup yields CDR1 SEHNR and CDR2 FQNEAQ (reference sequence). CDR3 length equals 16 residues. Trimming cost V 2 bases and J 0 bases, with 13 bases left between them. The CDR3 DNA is TGTGCCAGCAGCTTAACACAGGACGAAACTAACTATGGCTACACCTTC. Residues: CASSLTQDETNYGYTF.

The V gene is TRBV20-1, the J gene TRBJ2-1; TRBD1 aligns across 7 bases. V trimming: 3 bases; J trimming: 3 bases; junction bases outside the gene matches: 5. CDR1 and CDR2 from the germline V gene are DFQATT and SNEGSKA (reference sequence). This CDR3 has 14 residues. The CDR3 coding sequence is TGCAGTGCTAGTACAGGGGCTAACTACAATGAGCAGTTCTTC. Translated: CSASTGANYNEQFF.